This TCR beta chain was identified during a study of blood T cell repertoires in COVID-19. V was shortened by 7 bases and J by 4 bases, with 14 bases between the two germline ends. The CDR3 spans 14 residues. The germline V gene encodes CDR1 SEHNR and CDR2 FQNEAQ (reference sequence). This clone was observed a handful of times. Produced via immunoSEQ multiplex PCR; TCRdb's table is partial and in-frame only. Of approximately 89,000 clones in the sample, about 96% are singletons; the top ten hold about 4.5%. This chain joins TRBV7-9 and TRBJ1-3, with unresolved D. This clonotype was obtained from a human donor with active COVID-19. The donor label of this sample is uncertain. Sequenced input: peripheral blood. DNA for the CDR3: TGTGCCAGCAACTGGGCCGGCCGCGGAAACACCATATATTTT. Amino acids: CASNWAGRGNTIYF.